A selection of T cell receptor beta chains follows, all from one sample in a study of cytomegalovirus exposure and HLA in healthy donors. Assay used: immunoSEQ multiplex PCR; TCRdb lists only in-frame clones, some missing. Here the sample spans under 200,000 clones, about 80% being singletons. The sample consisted of PBMCs. The receptors here all came from a man in his fifties in good health and CMV-seropositive. Each CDR3 is given with its conserved first and last residue. The D gene is left open where the match is weak. Size tells how often a clone was seen (once, few, many) or the class of an expanded clone, and some rows leave it out.

CDR3 | DNA | size | V | D | J
CASSTRTGRAFF | TGTGCCAGTAGTACCCGGACAGGGAGAGCTTTCTTT | . | TRBV19 | TRBD1 | TRBJ1-1
CASSLEGGLGAEKLFF | TGCGCCAGCAGCCTCGAGGGGGGGCTGGGGGCTGAAAAACTGTTTTTT | . | TRBV4-3 | . | TRBJ1-4
CASSYGTGVGNTIYF | TGTGCCAGCAGTTACGGTACAGGGGTTGGAAACACCATATATTTT | . | TRBV6-5 | TRBD1 | TRBJ1-3
CASSLGQVMPLHF | TGTGCCAGTAGCCTCGGACAGGTAATGCCCCTCCACTTT | . | TRBV19 | TRBD1 | TRBJ1-6
CASSFRRNTEAFF | TGTGCCAGCAGTTTTCGGAGGAACACTGAAGCTTTCTTT | once | TRBV28 | . | TRBJ1-1
CAWEGGARVDYTF | TGTGCCTGGGAAGGGGGTGCCCGGGTTGACTACACCTTC | . | TRBV30 | . | TRBJ1-2
CASRDRGGGNTIYF | TGTGCCAGCAGGGACAGGGGAGGAGGAAACACCATATATTTT | . | TRBV6-5 | TRBD1 | TRBJ1-3
CASTQGELYGYTF | TGTGCCAGCACACAGGGGGAGCTCTATGGCTACACCTTC | . | TRBV25-1 | TRBD1 | TRBJ1-2
CASSQSPLLEGRNTEAFF | TGCGCCAGCAGTCAATCGCCCCTTTTAGAAGGGAGGAACACTGAAGCTTTCTTT | . | TRBV23-1 | . | TRBJ1-1
CASSQEQGFLLEQYF | TGCGCCAGCAGCCAAGAACAGGGATTCCTCCTCGAGCAGTACTTC | . | TRBV4-1 | . | TRBJ2-7
CASREESIGGGSYEQYF | TGTGCCAGCAGGGAAGAGTCTATAGGGGGCGGCTCCTACGAGCAGTACTTC | . | TRBV6-1 | TRBD1 | TRBJ2-7
CASSYYGEAYEQYF | TGTGCCAGCAGTTACTATGGGGAGGCCTACGAGCAGTACTTC | . | TRBV6-6 | . | TRBJ2-7
CATGRGPGNTIYF | TGTGCCACCGGGAGGGGACCAGGAAACACCATATATTTT | . | TRBV6-1 | . | TRBJ1-3
CVTTGQGVGAFF | TGTGTCACGACCGGCCAAGGAGTGGGAGCTTTCTTT | . | TRBV5-4 | . | TRBJ1-1
CASSELAGNYGYTF | TGTGCCAGCAGTGAACTGGCGGGAAACTATGGCTACACCTTC | . | TRBV6-1 | . | TRBJ1-2
CASIKTGIGTDTQYF | TGTGCCAGCATTAAGACAGGGATTGGCACAGATACGCAGTATTTT | . | TRBV2 | TRBD1 | TRBJ2-3
CASSRQGTNEKLFF | TGTGCCAGCAGTCGACAGGGCACTAATGAAAAACTGTTTTTT | . | TRBV27 | TRBD1 | TRBJ1-4
CATSTGGASDTQYF | TGTGCCACCAGCACGGGGGGCGCCTCAGATACGCAGTATTTT | . | TRBV15 | . | TRBJ2-3
CASSFDRTVNYGYTF | TGTGCCAGCAGCTTCGACCGGACAGTAAACTATGGCTACACCTTC | . | TRBV7-2 | . | TRBJ1-2
CASSPPSGGLYNEQFF | TGTGCCAGCAGTCCCCCTAGCGGGGGGCTATACAATGAGCAGTTCTTC | . | TRBV6-6 | TRBD2 | TRBJ2-1
CASSWGRGGGDTQYF | TGTGCCAGCAGCTGGGGGCGCGGAGGCGGAGATACGCAGTATTTT | . | TRBV5-6 | . | TRBJ2-3
CASTTPQGIGQFF | TGTGCCAGCACCACCCCACAGGGAATAGGACAGTTCTTC | . | TRBV27 | . | TRBJ2-1
CASSEVSRNQPQHF | TGTGCCAGTAGTGAGGTATCTAGGAATCAGCCCCAGCATTTT | . | TRBV19 | . | TRBJ1-5
CASSQDRISTDTQYF | TGCGCCAGCAGCCAAGACCGTATAAGCACAGATACGCAGTATTTT | . | TRBV4-3 | . | TRBJ2-3
CASKGPRRGYTF | TGTGCCAGTAAGGGGCCACGGCGGGGCTACACCTTC | . | TRBV19 | . | TRBJ1-2
CASSYYWGGKNIQYF | TGTGCCAGCAGTTACTACTGGGGGGGGAAGAACATTCAGTACTTC | . | TRBV6-5 | TRBD2 | TRBJ2-4
CASSPYSGLKQYF | TGTGCCAGCAGTCCTTATAGCGGGCTAAAGCAGTACTTC | . | TRBV27 | TRBD2 | TRBJ2-7
CAISPTSTGGGYEQYF | TGTGCCATCAGTCCCACCTCCACTGGTGGAGGCTACGAGCAGTACTTC | . | TRBV10-3 | . | TRBJ2-7
CASSSSRIEAGGHTDTQYF | TGTGCCAGCAGCTCATCCAGGATCGAAGCGGGGGGGCACACAGATACGCAGTATTTT | . | TRBV9 | TRBD2 | TRBJ2-3
CASSSNQGAHEQYF | TGTGCCAGCAGCTCCAACCAGGGGGCGCACGAGCAGTACTTC | few | TRBV11-2 | TRBD1 | TRBJ2-7
CASRPPGGQETQYF | TGTGCCAGCCGGCCCCCTGGCGGTCAAGAGACCCAGTACTTC | . | TRBV19 | . | TRBJ2-5
CASSLTSGGGTDTQYF | TGTGCCAGCAGTTTAACTAGCGGGGGGGGCACAGATACGCAGTATTTT | . | TRBV28 | TRBD2 | TRBJ2-3
CAISDGLAGVGELFF | TGTGCCATCAGTGACGGACTAGCGGGCGTCGGGGAGCTGTTTTTT | . | TRBV10-3 | TRBD2 | TRBJ2-2
CASSYSGTGSYEQYF | TGTGCCAGCAGTTACTCGGGGACAGGATCCTACGAGCAGTACTTC | . | TRBV6-5 | TRBD1 | TRBJ2-7
CASPRPQWASGGVDPLNEQYF | TGTGCAAGTCCCCGACCCCAATGGGCTAGCGGGGGTGTCGACCCTCTTAACGAGCAGTACTTC | . | TRBV12-2 | . | TRBJ2-7
CASRLGTANTEAFF | TGTGCCAGCAGGCTGGGGACAGCCAACACTGAAGCTTTCTTT | . | TRBV27 | TRBD1 | TRBJ1-1
CASSSRESQFF | TGTGCCAGCAGCTCCCGGGAGTCGCAGTTCTTC | . | TRBV7-9 | . | TRBJ2-1
CASSLLSHNTQYF | TGTGCCAGCAGTTTACTTTCCCACAATACGCAGTATTTT | . | TRBV27 | . | TRBJ2-3
CASSFSSGDISYEQYF | TGTGCCAGCAGCTTCTCTAGCGGGGACATCTCCTACGAGCAGTACTTC | few | TRBV7-2 | TRBD2 | TRBJ2-7